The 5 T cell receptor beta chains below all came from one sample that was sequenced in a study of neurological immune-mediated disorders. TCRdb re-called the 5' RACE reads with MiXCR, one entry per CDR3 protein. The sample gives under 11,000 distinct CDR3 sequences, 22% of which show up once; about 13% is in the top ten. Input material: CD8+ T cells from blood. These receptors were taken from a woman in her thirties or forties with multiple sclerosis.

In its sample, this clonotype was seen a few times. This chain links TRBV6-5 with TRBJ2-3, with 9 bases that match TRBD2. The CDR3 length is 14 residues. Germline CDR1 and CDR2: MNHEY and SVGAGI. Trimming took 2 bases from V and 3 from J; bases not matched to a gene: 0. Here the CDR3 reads CASSYAGGTDTQYF. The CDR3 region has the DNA TGTGCCAGCAGTTACGCGGGGGGGACAGATACGCAGTATTTT.

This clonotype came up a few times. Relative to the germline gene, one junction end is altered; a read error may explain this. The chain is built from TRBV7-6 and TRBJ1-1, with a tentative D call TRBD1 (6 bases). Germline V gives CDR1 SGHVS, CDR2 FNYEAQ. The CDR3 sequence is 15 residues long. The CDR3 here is CVSSLERSGGTEAFF. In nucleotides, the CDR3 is TGTGTCAGCAGCTTAGAGCGGTCCGGGGGCACCGAAGCTTTCTTT.

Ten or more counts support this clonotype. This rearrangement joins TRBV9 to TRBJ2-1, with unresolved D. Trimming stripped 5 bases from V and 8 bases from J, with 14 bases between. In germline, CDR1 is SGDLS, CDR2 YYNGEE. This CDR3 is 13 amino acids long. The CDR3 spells CASSSRGSDEQFF. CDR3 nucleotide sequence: TGTGCCAGCAGTTCTAGAGGTTCAGATGAGCAGTTCTTC.

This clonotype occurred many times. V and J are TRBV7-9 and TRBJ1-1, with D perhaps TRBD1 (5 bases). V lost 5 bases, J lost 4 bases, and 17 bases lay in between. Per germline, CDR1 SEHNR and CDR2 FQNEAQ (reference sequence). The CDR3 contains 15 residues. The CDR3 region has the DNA TGTGCCAGCAGCCCAGGGACCTTGGAGGGCACTGAAGCTTTCTTT. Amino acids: CASSPGTLEGTEAFF. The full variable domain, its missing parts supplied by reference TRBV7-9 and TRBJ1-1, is DTGVSQNPRHKITKRGQNVTFRCDPISEHNRLYWYRQTLGQGPEFLTYFQNEAQLEKSRLLSDRFSAERPKGSFSTLEIQRTEQGDSAMYLCASSPGTLEGTEAFFGQGTRLTVV.

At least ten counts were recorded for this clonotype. As DNA, the CDR3 is TGTGCCAGCAGCTCCATTCGGACAGGGTGGAAAGAGACCCAGTACTTC. Translating it yields CASSSIRTGWKETQYF. The genes are TRBV11-2 and TRBJ2-5; TRBD1 aligns across 8 bases. The J segment lost 3 bases and the V segment lost 4 bases, leaving 10 bases of the junction unmatched. The CDR3 length is 16 residues. The germline CDR1 and CDR2 sequences are SGHAT and FQNNGV.